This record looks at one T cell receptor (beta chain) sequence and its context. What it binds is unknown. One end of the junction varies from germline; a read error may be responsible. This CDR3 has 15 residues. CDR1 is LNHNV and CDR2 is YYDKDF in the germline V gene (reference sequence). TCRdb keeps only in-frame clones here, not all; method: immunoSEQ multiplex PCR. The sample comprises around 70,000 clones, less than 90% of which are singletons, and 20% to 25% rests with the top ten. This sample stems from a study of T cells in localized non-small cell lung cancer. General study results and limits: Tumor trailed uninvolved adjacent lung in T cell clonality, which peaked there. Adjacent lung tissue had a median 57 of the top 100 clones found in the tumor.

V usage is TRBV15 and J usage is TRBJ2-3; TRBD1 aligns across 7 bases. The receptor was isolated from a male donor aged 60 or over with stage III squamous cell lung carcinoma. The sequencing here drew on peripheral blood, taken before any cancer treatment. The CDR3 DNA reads TGTGCCACGAGCAAGAACAGGGGACGCACAGATACGCAGTATTTT. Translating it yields CATSKNRGRTDTQYF.